A single sample is the source of the 19 T cell receptor beta chains below, sequenced in a study of shared clonotypes between healthy human individuals. Assay used: immunoSEQ multiplex PCR; TCRdb lists only in-frame clones, some missing. The data contain over 1.5 million clones, 95% to 99% of them singletons. Material for sequencing was naive CD4+ T cells sorted from blood. Subset given: CD45RA+ positively selected. The source of these receptors is a man younger than 45 in good health.

The rearrangement uses TRBV4-1 and TRBJ2-7; D gene uncertain. V was cut by 0 bases and J by 2 bases, with 11 bases left in between. The CDR3 has 15 amino acids. From germline, CDR1 is MGHRA and CDR2 YSYEKL. CDR3 nucleotides: TGCGCCAGCAGCCAAGACAAGTCCCTCACCTACGAGCAGTACTTC. The encoded protein is CASSQDKSLTYEQYF.

This chain connects TRBV6-6 to TRBJ2-5; 9 bases match TRBD1. CDR1 is MNHNY, CDR2 SVGAGI, per germline (reference sequence). V was clipped by 6 bases and J by 5 bases; unmatched bases: 10. This CDR3 spans 15 amino acids. In DNA, the CDR3 is TGTGCCAGCAGGGGAGGGGGACAGGGTTTTGAGACCCAGTACTTC. It is translated as CASRGGGQGFETQYF.

The chain is built from TRBV19 and TRBJ2-7; 9 bases map to TRBD1. V lost 5 bases, J lost 4 bases, and 6 bases stayed unmatched. The V gene's germline CDR1 is LNHDA and CDR2 SQIVND (reference sequence). This CDR3 is 14 amino acids long. This CDR3 is CASSASDRGYEQYF. The DNA for the CDR3 is TGTGCCAGTAGTGCCTCAGACAGGGGGTACGAGCAGTACTTC.

The chain carries TRBV25-1 and TRBJ2-1; D may match TRBD1 or TRBD2 (5 bases each). The CDR3 length is 15 residues. Per the germline V gene, CDR1 is MGHDK and CDR2 is SYGVNS. V lost 3 bases to trimming and J lost 2 bases, with 11 bases between them. CDR3 DNA sequence: TGTGCCAGCAGTGATGGGGGAAGACCCTACAATGAGCAGTTCTTC. Translated, it gives CASSDGGRPYNEQFF.

With respect to this clone: Different DNA sequences within this sample yield the same CDR3. This chain links TRBV2 with TRBJ2-7; either TRBD1 or TRBD2 may fit D (5 bases each). V was cut by 7 bases and J by 2 bases, with 12 bases left in between. Germline loops: CDR1 SNHLY, CDR2 FYNNEI. This CDR3 is built from 13 residues. CDR3 region: CASTVQGAYEQYF. CDR3 bases: TGTGCCAGCACGGTCCAGGGAGCCTACGAGCAGTACTTC.

The gene calls are TRBV5-1 and TRBJ2-1; 12 positions agree with TRBD2. J lost 8 bases, V lost 7 bases, and 16 bases had no gene match. Germline CDR1 is SGHRS and CDR2 is YFSETQ. The CDR3 contains 17 residues. DNA of the CDR3: TGCGCCAGCGCCCTCACAGGGGGGGGACTAGCGGGCTATGAGCAGTTCTTC. It codes for CASALTGGGLAGYEQFF. The full variable domain, its missing parts supplied by reference TRBV5-1 and TRBJ2-1, is KAGVTQTPRYLIKTRGQQVTLSCSPISGHRSVSWYQQTPGQGLQFLFEYFSETQRNKGNFPGRFSGRQFSNSRSEMNVSTLELGDSALYLCASALTGGGLAGYEQFFGPGTRLTVL.

This clone was seen only a few times. In the same sample, other DNA sequences code for this CDR3. The chain has TRBV7-9 and TRBJ1-1, with D hard to call. Trimming left V 1 base short and J 4 bases short, with 7 bases between. This CDR3 region has 13 residues. Germline V CDR1 and CDR2: SEHNR, FQNEAQ (reference sequence). The DNA of the CDR3 is TGTGCCAGCAGCTTAGAGGCGGGCACTGAAGCTTTCTTT. Its protein product is CASSLEAGTEAFF.

The chain links TRBV27 to TRBJ2-7; D call uncertain. Germline V CDR1 and CDR2: MNHEY, SMNVEV (reference sequence). The CDR3 runs 11 residues. The ends were cut back, 5 bases at V and 3 bases at J, with 5 bases in the middle. In nucleotides, the CDR3 is TGTGCCAGCAGTGACCTCTACGAGCAGTACTTC. Translation: CASSDLYEQYF.

The genes are TRBV7-9 and TRBJ2-1; D unclear. This CDR3 spans 14 amino acids. The V and J ends lost 10 bases and 1 base respectively, with 14 bases between them. Germline CDR1 is SEHNR and CDR2 is FQNEAQ (reference sequence). This chain's CDR3 is CAIPRVESYNEQFF. DNA of the CDR3: TGTGCCATCCCGCGAGTGGAATCCTACAATGAGCAGTTCTTC.

The CDR3 region has the DNA TGTGCCACCAGCAGAGTCTTCGGGGTCACTGAAGCTTTCTTT. This codes for CATSRVFGVTEAFF. The chain recombines TRBV15 with TRBJ1-1, with unresolved D. This CDR3 has 14 residues. V lost 1 base, J lost 4 bases, and 10 bases lay in between. Germline V lookup: CDR1 LNHNV, CDR2 YYDKDF (reference sequence).

The rearrangement joins TRBV5-4 to TRBJ2-7, with TRBD1 matching over 7 bases. Germline CDR1 reads SGHNT; CDR2 reads YYREEE (reference sequence). The V gene end was trimmed by 0 bases and the J gene end by 0 bases; junction bases not matched to a gene: 6. The CDR3 totals 16 residues. The CDR3 reads CASSLAAQGISYEQYF. Here the CDR3 DNA reads TGTGCCAGCAGCTTGGCCGCACAGGGGATCTCCTACGAGCAGTACTTC.

The V gene is TRBV2, the J gene TRBJ2-7; D not certain. Trimming removed 0 bases at V and 2 bases at J, with 20 bases between. CDR3 length: 18 residues. Germline values: CDR1 SNHLY, CDR2 FYNNEI. CDR3 sequence reads: CASSEAGFWLTPAYEQYF. The CDR3 DNA is TGTGCCAGCAGTGAAGCGGGCTTCTGGCTCACACCGGCCTACGAGCAGTACTTC.

V is TRBV6-1 and J is TRBJ2-1, with D perhaps TRBD1 (6 bases). The germline gives CDR1 MNHNS, CDR2 SASEGT. V was clipped by 4 bases and J by 7 bases, with 14 bases between them. The CDR3 contains 14 residues. CDR3 loop: CASSGPGTTNEQFF. For the CDR3, the DNA is TGTGCCAGCAGTGGCCCCGGGACAACGAATGAGCAGTTCTTC.

The rearrangement links TRBV29-1 to TRBJ1-2; the match to TRBD1 covers 7 bases. Germline trimming cut 7 bases from V and 3 bases from J; bases unmatched to any gene: 5. Germline-derived CDR1 and CDR2 are SQVTM and ANQGSEA. The CDR3 contains 12 residues. The CDR3 is CSATDRDYGYTF. CDR3 in DNA: TGCAGCGCTACCGACAGGGACTATGGCTACACCTTC. Supplemented by reference TRBV29-1 and TRBJ1-2, the full variable domain reads SAVISQKPSRDICQRGTSLTIQCQVDSQVTMMFWYRQQPGQSLTLIATANQGSEATYESGFVIDKFPISRPNLTFSTLTVSNMSPEDSSIYLCSATDRDYGYTFGSGTRLTVV.

A single count supports this clone. The CDR3 protein is CSVRDRNPIVQYF. CDR3 nucleotide sequence: TGCAGCGTTAGGGACAGGAACCCGATCGTGCAGTATTTT. The chain combines TRBV29-1 with TRBJ2-3; 8 positions agree with TRBD1. This CDR3 has 13 residues. V dropped 5 bases and J dropped 11; count of bases not matched to a gene: 12. Per germline, CDR1 SQVTM and CDR2 ANQGSEA.

This sequence joins TRBV5-1 and TRBJ2-3; tentatively, D is TRBD1 (5 bases). The CDR3 is made up of 16 amino acids. V lost 1 base and J 4 bases, leaving 16 bases between the germline ends. Germline V gives CDR1 SGHRS, CDR2 YFSETQ. CDR3 in amino acids: CASSLPGIRNADTQYF. The CDR3 bases are TGCGCCAGCAGCTTGCCAGGGATCCGGAACGCAGATACGCAGTATTTT.

The rearrangement uses TRBV11-3 and TRBJ2-7, with TRBD1 identical over 8 bases. CDR3 length: 13 residues. Trimming took 5 bases from V and 3 from J; bases not matched to a gene: 3. Per germline, CDR1 SGHNT and CDR2 YENEEA. This CDR3 is CASSQGQDYEQYF. CDR3 nucleotide sequence: TGTGCCAGCAGCCAGGGACAGGACTACGAGCAGTACTTC. Complete variable domain (other parts from reference TRBV11-3 and TRBJ2-7): EAGVVQSPRYKIIEKKQPVAFWCNPISGHNTLYWYLQNLGQGPELLIRYENEEAVDDSQLPKDRFSAERLKGVDSTLKIQPAELGDSAVYLCASSQGQDYEQYFGPGTRLTVT.

The table lists this clone with a count of one. As DNA, the CDR3 is TGTGCCAGCAGCTTAGGCAGGGCACGGAGAGAGACCCAGTACTTC. Amino acid sequence: CASSLGRARRETQYF. The chain employs TRBV11-2 and TRBJ2-5, with D tentatively TRBD1 (5 bases). Looked up from germline, CDR1 is SGHAT and CDR2 is FQNNGV. The ends were cut back, 1 base at V and 4 bases at J, with 13 bases in the middle. This CDR3 region has 15 residues.

The table lists this clone with a count of one. The chain uses TRBV7-9 and TRBJ2-5, with a weak D call TRBD2 (6 bases). The CDR3 length is 16 residues. Germline V gene data show CDR1 as SEHNR and CDR2 as FQNEAQ (reference sequence). Trimming cost V 2 bases and J 5 bases, with 18 bases left between them. DNA for the CDR3: TGTGCCAGCAGCTTACGCGCGGGGAGAGTAGCGGAGACCCAGTACTTC. It is translated as CASSLRAGRVAETQYF.